This T cell receptor beta chain was sequenced for a study of blood T cell repertoires in COVID-19. The germline V and J ends were trimmed by 6 bases and 1 base, with 12 bases remaining between them. Germline V gene data show CDR1 as ENHRY and CDR2 as SYGVKD. The CDR3 totals 14 residues. Some clones are missing from TCRdb's copy, which holds only in-frame ones; the method was immunoSEQ multiplex PCR. The sample has about 260,000 clones, approximately 88% seen once; the top ten hold 3.1%. Living in 25 or so US areas, the participants were between roughly 18 and 90 years of age. The chain has TRBV10-3 and TRBJ1-1; maybe TRBD1 (5 bases). Material for sequencing was PBMCs or T cells enriched from blood (not recorded which). The clonotype was recovered from a woman between 40 and 50 years old who had been exposed to COVID-19. In DNA form, the CDR3 reads TGTGCCATCAGAGGGGCCAGGGAGAACACTGAAGCTTTCTTT. This encodes CAIRGARENTEAFF.